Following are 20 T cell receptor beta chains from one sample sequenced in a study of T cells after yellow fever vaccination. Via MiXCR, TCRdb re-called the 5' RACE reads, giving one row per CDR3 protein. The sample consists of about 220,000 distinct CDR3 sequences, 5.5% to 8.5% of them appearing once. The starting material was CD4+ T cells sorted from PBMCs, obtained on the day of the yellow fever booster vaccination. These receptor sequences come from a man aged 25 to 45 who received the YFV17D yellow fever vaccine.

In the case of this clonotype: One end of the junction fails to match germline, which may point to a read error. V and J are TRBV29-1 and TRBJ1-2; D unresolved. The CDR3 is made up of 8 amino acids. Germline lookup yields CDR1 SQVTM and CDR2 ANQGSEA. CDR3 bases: TGCAGCGTTGGAGAGGGAGACTTC. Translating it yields CSVGEGDF.

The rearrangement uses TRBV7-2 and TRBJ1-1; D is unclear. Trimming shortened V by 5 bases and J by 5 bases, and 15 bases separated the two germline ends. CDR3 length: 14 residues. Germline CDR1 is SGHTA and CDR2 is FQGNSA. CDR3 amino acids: CASSPRLVNTEAFF. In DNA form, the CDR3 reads TGTGCCAGCAGCCCCCGTTTGGTTAATACTGAAGCTTTCTTT.

CDR3: CAWSSSGQGPRDTQYF. In DNA, the CDR3 is TGTGCCTGGAGTTCCTCGGGACAGGGGCCTAGGGATACGCAGTATTTT. The chain links TRBV30 to TRBJ2-3; 10 bases align to TRBD1. This CDR3 region has 16 residues. Germline lookup yields CDR1 GTSNPN and CDR2 SVGIG (reference sequence). V lost 2 bases to trimming and J lost 6 bases; unmatched junction nucleotides: 11.

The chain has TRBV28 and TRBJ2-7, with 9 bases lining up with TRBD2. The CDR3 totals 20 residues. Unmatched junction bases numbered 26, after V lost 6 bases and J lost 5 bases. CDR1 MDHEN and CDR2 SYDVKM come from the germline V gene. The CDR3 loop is CASSTAYPQIGAGGPHEQYF. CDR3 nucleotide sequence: TGTGCCAGCAGCACCGCATACCCTCAGATTGGGGCGGGAGGGCCCCACGAGCAGTACTTC.

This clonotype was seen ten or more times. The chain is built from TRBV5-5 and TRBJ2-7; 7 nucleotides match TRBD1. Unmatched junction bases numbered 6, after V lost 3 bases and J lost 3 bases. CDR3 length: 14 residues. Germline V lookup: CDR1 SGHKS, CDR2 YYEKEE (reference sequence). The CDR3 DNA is TGTGCCAGCAGCTCGACAGGGACCCACTACGAGCAGTACTTC. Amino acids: CASSSTGTHYEQYF. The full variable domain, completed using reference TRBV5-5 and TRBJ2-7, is DAGVTQSPTHLIKTRGQQVTLRCSPISGHKSVSWYQQVLGQGPQFIFQYYEKEERGRGNFPDRFSARQFPNYSSELNVNALLLGDSALYLCASSSTGTHYEQYFGPGTRLTVT.

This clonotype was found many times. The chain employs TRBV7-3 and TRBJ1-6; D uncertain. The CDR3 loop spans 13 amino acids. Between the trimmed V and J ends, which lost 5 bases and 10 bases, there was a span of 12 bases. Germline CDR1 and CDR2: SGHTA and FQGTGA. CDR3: CASSLDGKSPLHF. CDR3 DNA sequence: TGTGCCAGCAGCCTAGATGGGAAGTCACCCCTCCACTTT.

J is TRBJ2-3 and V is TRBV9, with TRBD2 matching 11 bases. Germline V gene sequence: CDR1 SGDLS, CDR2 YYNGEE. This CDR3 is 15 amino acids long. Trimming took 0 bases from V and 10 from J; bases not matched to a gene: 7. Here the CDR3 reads CASSVVGSGRAAQYF. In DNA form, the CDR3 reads TGTGCCAGCAGCGTAGTGGGTAGCGGGAGGGCCGCGCAGTATTTT.

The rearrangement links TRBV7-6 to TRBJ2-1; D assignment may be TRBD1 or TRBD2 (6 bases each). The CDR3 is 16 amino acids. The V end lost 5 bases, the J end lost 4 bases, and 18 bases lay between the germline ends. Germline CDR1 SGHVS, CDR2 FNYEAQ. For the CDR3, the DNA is TGTGCCAGCAGCCTGACAGGTAGCGGACCTTACAATGAGCAGTTCTTC. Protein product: CASSLTGSGPYNEQFF.

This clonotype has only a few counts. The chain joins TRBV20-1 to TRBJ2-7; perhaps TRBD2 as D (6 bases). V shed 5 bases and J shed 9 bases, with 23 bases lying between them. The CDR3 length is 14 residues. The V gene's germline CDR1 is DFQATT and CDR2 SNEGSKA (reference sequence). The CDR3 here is CSAPTWGAMGGQYF. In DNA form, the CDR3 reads TGCAGTGCTCCAACTTGGGGTGCCATGGGGGGGCAGTACTTC.

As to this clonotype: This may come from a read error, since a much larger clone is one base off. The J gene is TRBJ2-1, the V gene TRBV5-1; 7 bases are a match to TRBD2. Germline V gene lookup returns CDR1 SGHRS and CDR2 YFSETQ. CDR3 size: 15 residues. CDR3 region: CASSSEVSGRNQQFF. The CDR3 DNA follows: TGCGCCAGCAGCTCGGAGGTTAGCGGGCGCAATCAGCAGTTCTTC.

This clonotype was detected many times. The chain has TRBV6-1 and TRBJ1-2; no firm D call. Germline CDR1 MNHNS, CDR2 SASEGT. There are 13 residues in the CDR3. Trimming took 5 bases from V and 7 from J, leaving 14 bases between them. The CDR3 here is CASSKRGLGGYTF. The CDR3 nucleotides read TGTGCCAGCAGTAAGAGAGGGCTCGGTGGCTACACCTTC.

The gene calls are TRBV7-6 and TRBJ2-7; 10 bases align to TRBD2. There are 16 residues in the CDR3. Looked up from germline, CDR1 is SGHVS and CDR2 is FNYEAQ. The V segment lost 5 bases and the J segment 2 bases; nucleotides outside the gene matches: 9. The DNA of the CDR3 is TGTGCCAGCAGCCCGGCGGGTAGCGGGGGGACCTACGAGCAGTACTTC. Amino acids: CASSPAGSGGTYEQYF.

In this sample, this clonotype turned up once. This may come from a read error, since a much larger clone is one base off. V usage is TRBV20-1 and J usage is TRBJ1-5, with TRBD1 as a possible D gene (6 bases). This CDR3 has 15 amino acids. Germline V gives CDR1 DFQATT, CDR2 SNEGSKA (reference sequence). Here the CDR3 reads CSASPGAVSSQPQHF. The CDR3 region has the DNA TGCAGTGCTAGCCCAGGGGCAGTTAGCAGTCAGCCCCAGCATTTT.

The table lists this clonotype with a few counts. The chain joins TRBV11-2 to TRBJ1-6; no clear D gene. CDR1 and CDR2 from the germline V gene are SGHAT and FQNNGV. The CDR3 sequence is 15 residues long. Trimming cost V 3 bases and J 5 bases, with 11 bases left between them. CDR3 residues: CASSFSAGNNSPLHF. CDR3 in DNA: TGTGCCAGCAGCTTTAGCGCCGGGAATAATTCACCCCTCCACTTT.

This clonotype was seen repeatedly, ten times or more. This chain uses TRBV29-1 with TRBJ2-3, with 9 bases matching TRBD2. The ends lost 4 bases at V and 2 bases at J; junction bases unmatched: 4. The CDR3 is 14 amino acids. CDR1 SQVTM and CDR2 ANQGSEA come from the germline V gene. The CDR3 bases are TGCAGCGTTGTGCTAGCGGGATACACAGATACGCAGTATTTT. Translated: CSVVLAGYTDTQYF.

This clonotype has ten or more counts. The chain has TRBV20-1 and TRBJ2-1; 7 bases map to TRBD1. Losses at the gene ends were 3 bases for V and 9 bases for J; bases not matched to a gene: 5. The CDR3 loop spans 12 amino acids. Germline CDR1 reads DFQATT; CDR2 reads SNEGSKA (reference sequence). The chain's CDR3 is CSARGDRAEQFF. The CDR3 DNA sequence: TGCAGTGCTAGGGGAGACAGGGCTGAGCAGTTCTTC.

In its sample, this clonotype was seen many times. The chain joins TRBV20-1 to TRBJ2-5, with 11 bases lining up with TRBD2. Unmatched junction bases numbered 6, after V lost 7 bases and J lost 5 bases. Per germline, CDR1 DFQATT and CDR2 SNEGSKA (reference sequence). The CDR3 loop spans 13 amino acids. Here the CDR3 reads CSVSGRDGETQYF. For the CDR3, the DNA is TGCAGTGTTAGCGGGAGGGATGGGGAGACCCAGTACTTC.

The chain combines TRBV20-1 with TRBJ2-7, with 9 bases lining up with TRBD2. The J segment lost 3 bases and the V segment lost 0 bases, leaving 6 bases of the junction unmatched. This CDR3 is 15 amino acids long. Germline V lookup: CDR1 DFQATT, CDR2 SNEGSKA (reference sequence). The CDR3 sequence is CSAREGTSSLYEQYF. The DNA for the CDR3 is TGCAGTGCTAGAGAGGGGACTAGCAGCCTCTACGAGCAGTACTTC.

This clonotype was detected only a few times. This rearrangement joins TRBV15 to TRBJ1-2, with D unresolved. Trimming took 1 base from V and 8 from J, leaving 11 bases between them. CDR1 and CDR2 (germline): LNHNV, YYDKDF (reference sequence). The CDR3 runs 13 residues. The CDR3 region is CATSRGQAWGYTF. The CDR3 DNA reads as TGTGCCACCAGCAGAGGACAAGCATGGGGCTACACCTTC.

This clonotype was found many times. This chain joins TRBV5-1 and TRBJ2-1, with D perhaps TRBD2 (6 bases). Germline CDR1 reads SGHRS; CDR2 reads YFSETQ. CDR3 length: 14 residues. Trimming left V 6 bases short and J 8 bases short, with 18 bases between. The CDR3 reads CASTDTAEGHEQFF. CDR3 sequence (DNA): TGCGCCAGCACCGATACGGCGGAGGGCCATGAGCAGTTCTTC.